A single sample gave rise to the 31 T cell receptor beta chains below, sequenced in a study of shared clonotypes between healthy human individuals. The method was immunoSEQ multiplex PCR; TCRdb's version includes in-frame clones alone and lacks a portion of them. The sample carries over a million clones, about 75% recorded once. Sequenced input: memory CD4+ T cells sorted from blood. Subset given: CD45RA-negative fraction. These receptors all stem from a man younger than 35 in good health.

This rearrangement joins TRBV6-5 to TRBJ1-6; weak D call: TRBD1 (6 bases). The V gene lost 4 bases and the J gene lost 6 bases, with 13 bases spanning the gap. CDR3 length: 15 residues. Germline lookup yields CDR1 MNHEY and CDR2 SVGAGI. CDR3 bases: TGTGCCAGCAGTTCCCTTGACAGGCGTAATTCACCCCTCCACTTT. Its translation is CASSSLDRRNSPLHF.

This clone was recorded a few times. The CDR3: CSASGGGEKLFF. CDR3 DNA: TGCAGCGCTTCAGGGGGCGGTGAAAAACTGTTTTTT. The rearrangement joins TRBV29-1 to TRBJ1-4; 8 bases are shared with TRBD1. Germline values: CDR1 SQVTM, CDR2 ANQGSEA. V lost 7 bases, J lost 7 bases, and 5 bases stayed unmatched. The CDR3 is made up of 12 amino acids.

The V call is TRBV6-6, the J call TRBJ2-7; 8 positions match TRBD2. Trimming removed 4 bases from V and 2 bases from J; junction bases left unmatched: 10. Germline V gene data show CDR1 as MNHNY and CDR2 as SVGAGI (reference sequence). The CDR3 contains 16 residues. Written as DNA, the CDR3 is TGTGCCAGCAGTTCCCCCGGTACTAGCGGTGCCTACGAGCAGTACTTC. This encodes CASSSPGTSGAYEQYF.

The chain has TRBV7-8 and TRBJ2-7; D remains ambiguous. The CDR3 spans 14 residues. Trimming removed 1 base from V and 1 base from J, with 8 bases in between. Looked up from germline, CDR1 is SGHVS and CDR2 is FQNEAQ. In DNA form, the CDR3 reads TGTGCCAGCAGCTTAGTAGGCGCATCCTACGAGCAGTACTTC. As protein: CASSLVGASYEQYF. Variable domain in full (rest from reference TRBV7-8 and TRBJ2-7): GAGVSQSPRYKVAKRGQDVALRCDPISGHVSLFWYQQALGQGPEFLTYFQNEAQLDKSGLPSDRFFAERPEGSVSTLKIQRTQQEDSAVYLCASSLVGASYEQYFGPGTRLTVT.

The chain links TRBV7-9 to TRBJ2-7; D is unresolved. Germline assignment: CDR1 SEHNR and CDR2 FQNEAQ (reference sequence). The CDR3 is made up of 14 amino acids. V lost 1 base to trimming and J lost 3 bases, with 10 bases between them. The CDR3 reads CASSLDRILYEQYF. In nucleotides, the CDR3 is TGTGCCAGCAGCTTAGATCGGATTCTCTACGAGCAGTACTTC.

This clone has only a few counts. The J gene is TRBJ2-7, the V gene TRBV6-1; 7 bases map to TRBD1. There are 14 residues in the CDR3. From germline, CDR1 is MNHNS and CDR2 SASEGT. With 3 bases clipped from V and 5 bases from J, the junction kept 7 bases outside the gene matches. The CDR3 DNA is TGTGCCAGCAGTGACCTAAGACAGGGCCACGAGCAGTACTTC. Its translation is CASSDLRQGHEQYF.

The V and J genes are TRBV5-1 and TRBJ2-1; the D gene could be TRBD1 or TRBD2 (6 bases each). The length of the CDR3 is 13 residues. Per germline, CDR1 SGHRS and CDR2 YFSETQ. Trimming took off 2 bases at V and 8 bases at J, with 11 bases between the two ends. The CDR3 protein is CASSFHRDYEQFF. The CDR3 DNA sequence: TGCGCCAGCAGCTTTCACAGGGACTATGAGCAGTTCTTC.

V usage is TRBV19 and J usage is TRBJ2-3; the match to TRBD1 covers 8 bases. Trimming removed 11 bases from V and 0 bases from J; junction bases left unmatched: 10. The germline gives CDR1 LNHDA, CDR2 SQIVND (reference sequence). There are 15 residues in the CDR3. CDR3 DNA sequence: TGTGCCTCGTCGGGCAGGGGGCATAGCACAGATACGCAGTATTTT. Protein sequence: CASSGRGHSTDTQYF.

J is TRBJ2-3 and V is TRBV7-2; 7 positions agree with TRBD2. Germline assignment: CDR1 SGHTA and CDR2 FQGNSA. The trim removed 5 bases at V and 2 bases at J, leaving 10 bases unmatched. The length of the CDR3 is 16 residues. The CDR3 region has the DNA TGTGCCAGCAGCGCCCGGGACTACCTATTCACAGATACGCAGTATTTT. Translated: CASSARDYLFTDTQYF.

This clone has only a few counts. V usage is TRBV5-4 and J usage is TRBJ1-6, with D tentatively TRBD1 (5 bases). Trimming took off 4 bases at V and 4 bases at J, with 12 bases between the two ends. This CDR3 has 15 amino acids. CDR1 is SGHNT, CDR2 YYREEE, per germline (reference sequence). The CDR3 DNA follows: TGTGCCAGCAGCCAGAGAGACAGTTATAATTCACCCCTCCACTTT. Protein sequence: CASSQRDSYNSPLHF. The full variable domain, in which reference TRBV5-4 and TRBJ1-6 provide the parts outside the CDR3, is ETGVTQSPTHLIKTRGQQVTLRCSSQSGHNTVSWYQQALGQGPQFIFQYYREEENGRGNFPPRFSGLQFPNYSSELNVNALELDDSALYLCASSQRDSYNSPLHFGNGTRLTVT.

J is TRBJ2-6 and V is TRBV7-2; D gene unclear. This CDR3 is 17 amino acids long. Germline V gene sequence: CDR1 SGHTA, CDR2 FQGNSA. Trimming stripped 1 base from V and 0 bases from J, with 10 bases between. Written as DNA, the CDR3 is TGTGCCAGCAGCTTAGGAATGAGGTTCTCTGGGGCCAACGTCCTGACTTTC. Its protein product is CASSLGMRFSGANVLTF.

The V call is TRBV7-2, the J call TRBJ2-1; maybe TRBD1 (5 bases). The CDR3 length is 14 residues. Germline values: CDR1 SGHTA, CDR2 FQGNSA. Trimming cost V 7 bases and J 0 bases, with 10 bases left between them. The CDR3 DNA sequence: TGTGCCAGCACCCAGGGCTACTCCTACAATGAGCAGTTCTTC. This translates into CASTQGYSYNEQFF.

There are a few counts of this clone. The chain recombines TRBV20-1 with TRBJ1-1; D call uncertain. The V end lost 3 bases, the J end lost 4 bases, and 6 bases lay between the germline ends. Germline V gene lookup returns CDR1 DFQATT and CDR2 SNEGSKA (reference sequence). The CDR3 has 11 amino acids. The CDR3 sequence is CSASSGTEAFF. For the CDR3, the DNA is TGCAGTGCTAGTAGCGGCACTGAAGCTTTCTTT.

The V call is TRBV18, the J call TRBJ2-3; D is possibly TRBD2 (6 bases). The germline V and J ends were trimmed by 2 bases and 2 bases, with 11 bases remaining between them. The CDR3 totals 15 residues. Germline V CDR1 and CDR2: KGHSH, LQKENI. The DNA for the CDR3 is TGTGCCAGCTCACCAAGGGACTTGGACACAGATACGCAGTATTTT. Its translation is CASSPRDLDTDTQYF.

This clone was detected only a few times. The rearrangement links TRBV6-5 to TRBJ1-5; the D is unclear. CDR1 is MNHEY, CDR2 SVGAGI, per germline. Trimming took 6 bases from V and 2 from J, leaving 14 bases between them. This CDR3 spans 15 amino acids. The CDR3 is CASSRSPMGNQPQHF. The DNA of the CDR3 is TGTGCCAGCAGCCGATCCCCGATGGGCAATCAGCCCCAGCATTTT.

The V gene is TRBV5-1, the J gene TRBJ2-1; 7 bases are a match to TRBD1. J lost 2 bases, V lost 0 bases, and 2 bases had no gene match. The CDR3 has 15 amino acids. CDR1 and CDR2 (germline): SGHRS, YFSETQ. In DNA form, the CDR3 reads TGCGCCAGCAGCTTGGTAGGGACAGCCTACAATGAGCAGTTCTTC. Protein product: CASSLVGTAYNEQFF.

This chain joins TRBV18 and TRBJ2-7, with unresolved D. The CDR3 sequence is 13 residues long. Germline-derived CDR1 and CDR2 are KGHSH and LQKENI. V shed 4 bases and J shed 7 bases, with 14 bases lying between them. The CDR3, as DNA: TGTGCCAGCTCACGTCGAGAACAAGGAGAGCAGTACTTC. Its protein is CASSRREQGEQYF.

CDR3 amino acids: CASSLPVTYEQYF. For the CDR3, the DNA is TGTGCCAGCAGTTTGCCTGTTACCTACGAGCAGTACTTC. V and J are TRBV28 and TRBJ2-7; no reliable D call. CDR3 size: 13 residues. V lost 3 bases and J 2 bases, leaving 8 bases between the germline ends. Per the germline V gene, CDR1 is MDHEN and CDR2 is SYDVKM. The full variable domain, completed using reference TRBV28 and TRBJ2-7, is DVKVTQSSRYLVKRTGEKVFLECVQDMDHENMFWYRQDPGLGLRLIYFSYDVKMKEKGDIPEGYSVSREKKERFSLILESASTNQTSMYLCASSLPVTYEQYFGPGTRLTVT.

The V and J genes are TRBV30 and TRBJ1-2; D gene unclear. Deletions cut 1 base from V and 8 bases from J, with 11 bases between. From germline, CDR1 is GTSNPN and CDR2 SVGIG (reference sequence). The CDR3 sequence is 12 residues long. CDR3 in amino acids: CAWSATVGGYTF. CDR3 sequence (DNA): TGTGCCTGGAGTGCCACGGTCGGGGGCTACACCTTC.

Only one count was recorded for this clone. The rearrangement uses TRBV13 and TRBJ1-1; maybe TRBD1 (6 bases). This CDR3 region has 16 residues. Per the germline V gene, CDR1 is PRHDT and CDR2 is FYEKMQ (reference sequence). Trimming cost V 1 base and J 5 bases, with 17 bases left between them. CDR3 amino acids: CASSLEGHRVGTEAFF. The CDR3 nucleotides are TGTGCCAGCAGCTTAGAGGGTCACAGGGTGGGGACTGAAGCTTTCTTT.

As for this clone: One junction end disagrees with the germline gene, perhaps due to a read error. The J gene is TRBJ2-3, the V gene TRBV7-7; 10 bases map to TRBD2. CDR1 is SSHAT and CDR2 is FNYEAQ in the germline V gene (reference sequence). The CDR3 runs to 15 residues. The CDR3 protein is CASSSGTSGTDTQYF. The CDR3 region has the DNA TGTGCTAGCAGCTCCGGGACTAGCGGCACAGATACGCAGTATTTT.

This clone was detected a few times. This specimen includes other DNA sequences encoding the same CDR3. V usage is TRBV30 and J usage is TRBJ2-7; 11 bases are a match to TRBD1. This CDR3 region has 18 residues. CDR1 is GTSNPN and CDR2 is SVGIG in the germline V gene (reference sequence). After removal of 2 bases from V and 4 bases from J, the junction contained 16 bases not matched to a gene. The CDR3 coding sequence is TGTGCCTGGAGTACCCGGACAGGGGGCTGGTCTTCTGGTTACGAGCAGTACTTC. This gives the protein CAWSTRTGGWSSGYEQYF. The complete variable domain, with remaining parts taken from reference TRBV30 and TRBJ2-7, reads SQTIHQWPATLVQPVGSPLSLECTVEGTSNPNLYWYRQAAGRGLQLLFYSVGIGQISSEVPQNLSASRPQDRQFILSSKKLLLSDSGFYLCAWSTRTGGWSSGYEQYFGPGTRLTVT.

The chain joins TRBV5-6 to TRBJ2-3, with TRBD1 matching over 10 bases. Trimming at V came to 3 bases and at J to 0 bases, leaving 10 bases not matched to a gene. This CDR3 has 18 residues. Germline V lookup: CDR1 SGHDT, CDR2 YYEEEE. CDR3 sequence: CASSSGTGAYSSTDTQYF. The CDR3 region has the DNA TGTGCCAGCAGCTCCGGGACAGGGGCTTACTCTAGCACAGATACGCAGTATTTT.

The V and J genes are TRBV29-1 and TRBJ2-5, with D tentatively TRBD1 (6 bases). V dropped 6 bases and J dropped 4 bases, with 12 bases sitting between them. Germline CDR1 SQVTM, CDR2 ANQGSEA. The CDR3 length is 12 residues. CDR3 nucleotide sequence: TGCAGCGTGCAGGGGCTTGGAGAGACCCAGTACTTC. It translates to CSVQGLGETQYF.

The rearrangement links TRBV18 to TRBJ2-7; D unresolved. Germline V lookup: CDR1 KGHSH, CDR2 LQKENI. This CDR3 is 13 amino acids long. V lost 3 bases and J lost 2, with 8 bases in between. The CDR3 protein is CASSPHPAYEQYF. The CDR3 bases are TGTGCCAGCTCACCCCATCCCGCCTACGAGCAGTACTTC.

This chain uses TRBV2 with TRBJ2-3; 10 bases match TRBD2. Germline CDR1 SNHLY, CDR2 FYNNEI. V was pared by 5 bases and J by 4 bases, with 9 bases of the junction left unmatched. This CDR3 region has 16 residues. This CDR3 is CASSIASGSMSDTQYF. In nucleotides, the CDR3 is TGTGCCAGCAGTATCGCTAGCGGGAGTATGTCAGATACGCAGTATTTT. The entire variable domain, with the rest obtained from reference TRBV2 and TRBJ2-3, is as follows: EPEVTQTPSHQVTQMGQEVILRCVPISNHLYFYWYRQILGQKVEFLVSFYNNEISEKSEIFDDQFSVERPDGSNFTLKIRSTKLEDSAMYFCASSIASGSMSDTQYFGPGTRLTVL.

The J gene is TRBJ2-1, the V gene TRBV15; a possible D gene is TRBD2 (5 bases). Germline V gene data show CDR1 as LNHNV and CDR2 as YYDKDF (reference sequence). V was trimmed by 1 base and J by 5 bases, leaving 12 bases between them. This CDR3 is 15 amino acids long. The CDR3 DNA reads TGTGCCACCAGCAGAGTCGGGGTAGGGAACAATGAGCAGTTCTTC. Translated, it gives CATSRVGVGNNEQFF.

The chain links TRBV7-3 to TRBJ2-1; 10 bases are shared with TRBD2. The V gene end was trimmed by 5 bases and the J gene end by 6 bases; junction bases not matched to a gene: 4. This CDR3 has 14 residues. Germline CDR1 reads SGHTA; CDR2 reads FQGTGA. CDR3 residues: CASSRTSGGNEQFF. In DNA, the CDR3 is TGTGCCAGCAGCCGGACTAGCGGTGGCAATGAGCAGTTCTTC.

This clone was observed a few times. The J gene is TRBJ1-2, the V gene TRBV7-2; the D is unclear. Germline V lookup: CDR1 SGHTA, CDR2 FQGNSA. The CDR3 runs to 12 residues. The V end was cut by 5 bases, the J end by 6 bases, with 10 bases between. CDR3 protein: CASSPRRDGYTF. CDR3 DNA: TGTGCCAGCAGCCCAAGGCGGGATGGCTACACCTTC.

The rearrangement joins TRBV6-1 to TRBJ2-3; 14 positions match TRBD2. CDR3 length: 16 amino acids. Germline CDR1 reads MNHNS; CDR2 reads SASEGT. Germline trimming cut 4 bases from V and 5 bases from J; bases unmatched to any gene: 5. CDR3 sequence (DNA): TGTGCCAGCAGTGTCCGACTAGCGGGGGGGGAAGATACGCAGTATTTT. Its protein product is CASSVRLAGGEDTQYF.

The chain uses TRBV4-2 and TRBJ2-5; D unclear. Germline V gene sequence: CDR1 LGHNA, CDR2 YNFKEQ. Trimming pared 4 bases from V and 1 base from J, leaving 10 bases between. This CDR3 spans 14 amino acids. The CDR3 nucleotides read TGTGCCAGCAGCCCAACAGTGTCCCAAGAGACCCAGTACTTC. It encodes CASSPTVSQETQYF.